The 3 T cell receptor beta chains below all came from one sample that was sequenced in a study of blood T cell repertoires in COVID-19. The repertoire was sequenced with immunoSEQ multiplex PCR; TCRdb's copy has only in-frame clones and lacks some. The sample holds around 300,000 clones, 86% seen once. Sequencing was done on a sample of peripheral blood. The receptor set was obtained from a woman aged 25-40 years who had recovered from COVID-19.

CDR3 DNA sequence: TGTGCCAGCAGTTTTTTCAGGACAGGCGTTGGCTACACCTTC. Its translation is CASSFFRTGVGYTF. The chain combines TRBV28 with TRBJ1-2; 7 bases match TRBD1. V lost 3 bases to trimming and J lost 7 bases; unmatched junction nucleotides: 8. The germline V gene encodes CDR1 MDHEN and CDR2 SYDVKM. The CDR3 extends over 14 amino acids.

J is TRBJ2-7 and V is TRBV7-6; 9 bases align to TRBD1. The germline gives CDR1 SGHVS, CDR2 FNYEAQ. The V and J ends lost 4 bases and 5 bases, in that order; junction bases with no gene match: 15. This CDR3 is 17 amino acids long. DNA for the CDR3: TGTGCCAGCAGCTCCGGCTGGGGACAGGGAAAATGGGACGAGCAGTACTTC. This translates into CASSSGWGQGKWDEQYF.

The chain uses TRBV6-1 and TRBJ1-1; possible D gene TRBD1, 5 bases. The CDR3 spans 13 residues. Germline CDR1 reads MNHNS; CDR2 reads SASEGT. The V end lost 2 bases, the J end lost 11 bases, and 15 bases lay between the germline ends. CDR3 sequence: CASSEIAGRMAFF. The DNA for the CDR3 is TGTGCCAGCAGTGAAATTGCGGGACGGATGGCTTTCTTT.